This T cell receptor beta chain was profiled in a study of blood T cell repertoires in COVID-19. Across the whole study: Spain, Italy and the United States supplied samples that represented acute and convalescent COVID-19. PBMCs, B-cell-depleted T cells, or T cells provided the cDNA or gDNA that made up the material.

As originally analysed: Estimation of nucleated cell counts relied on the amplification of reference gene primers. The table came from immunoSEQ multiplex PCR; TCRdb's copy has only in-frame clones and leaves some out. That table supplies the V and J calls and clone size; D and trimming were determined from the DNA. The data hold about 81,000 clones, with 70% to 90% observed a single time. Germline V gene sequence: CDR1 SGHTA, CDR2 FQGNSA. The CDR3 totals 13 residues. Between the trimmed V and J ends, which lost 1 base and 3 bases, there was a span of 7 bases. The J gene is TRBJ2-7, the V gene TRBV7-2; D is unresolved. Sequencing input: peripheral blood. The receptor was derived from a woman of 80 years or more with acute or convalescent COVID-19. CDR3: CASSLDPGYEQYF. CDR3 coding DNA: TGTGCCAGCAGCTTAGATCCGGGCTACGAGCAGTACTTC.